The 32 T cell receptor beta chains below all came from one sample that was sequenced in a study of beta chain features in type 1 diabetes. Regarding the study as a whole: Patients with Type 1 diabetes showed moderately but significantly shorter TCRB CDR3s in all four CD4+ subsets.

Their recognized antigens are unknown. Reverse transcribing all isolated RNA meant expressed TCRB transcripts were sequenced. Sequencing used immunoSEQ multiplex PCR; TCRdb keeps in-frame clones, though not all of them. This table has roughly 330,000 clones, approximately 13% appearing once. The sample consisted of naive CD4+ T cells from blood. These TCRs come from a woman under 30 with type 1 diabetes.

CDR3: CASSAGTSGRAYEQYF. Here the CDR3 DNA reads TGTGCCAGCTCAGCCGGGACTAGCGGGAGGGCCTACGAGCAGTACTTC. The chain combines TRBV18 with TRBJ2-7; TRBD2 matches 16 bases. Germline trimming cut 5 bases from V and 2 bases from J; bases unmatched to any gene: 3. The germline CDR1 and CDR2 sequences are KGHSH and LQKENI. The CDR3 spans 16 residues. The full variable domain, with the rest looked up from reference TRBV18 and TRBJ2-7, is NAGVMQNPRHLVRRRGQEARLRCSPMKGHSHVYWYRQLPEEGLKFMVYLQKENIIDESGMPKERFSAEFPKEGPSILRIQQVVRGDSAAYFCASSAGTSGRAYEQYFGPGTRLTVT.

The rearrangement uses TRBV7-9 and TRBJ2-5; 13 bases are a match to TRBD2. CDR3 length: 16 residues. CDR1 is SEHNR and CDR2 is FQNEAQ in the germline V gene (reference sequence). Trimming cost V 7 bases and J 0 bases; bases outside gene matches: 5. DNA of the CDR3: TGTGCCAGCACCGTGGGACTAGCGGGACACCAAGAGACCCAGTACTTC. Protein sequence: CASTVGLAGHQETQYF.

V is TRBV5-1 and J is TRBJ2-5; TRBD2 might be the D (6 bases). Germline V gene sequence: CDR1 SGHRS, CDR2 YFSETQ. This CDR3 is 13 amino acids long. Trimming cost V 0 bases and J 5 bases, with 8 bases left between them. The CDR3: CASSLVLAETQYF. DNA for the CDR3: TGCGCCAGCAGCTTGGTTCTAGCGGAGACCCAGTACTTC.

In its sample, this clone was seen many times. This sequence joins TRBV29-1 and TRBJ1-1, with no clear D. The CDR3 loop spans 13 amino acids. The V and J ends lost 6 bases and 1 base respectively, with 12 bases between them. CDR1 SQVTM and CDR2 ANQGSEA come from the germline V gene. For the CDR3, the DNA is TGCAGCGTCGAGGTGTATCCGAACACTGAAGCTTTCTTT. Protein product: CSVEVYPNTEAFF.

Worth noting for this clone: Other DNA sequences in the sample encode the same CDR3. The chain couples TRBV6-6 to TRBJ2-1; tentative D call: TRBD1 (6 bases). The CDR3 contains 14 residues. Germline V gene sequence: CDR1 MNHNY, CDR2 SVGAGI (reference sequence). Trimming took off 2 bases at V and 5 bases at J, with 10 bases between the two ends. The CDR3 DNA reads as TGTGCCAGCAGTTACGGTACAGGGAACAATGAGCAGTTCTTC. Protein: CASSYGTGNNEQFF.

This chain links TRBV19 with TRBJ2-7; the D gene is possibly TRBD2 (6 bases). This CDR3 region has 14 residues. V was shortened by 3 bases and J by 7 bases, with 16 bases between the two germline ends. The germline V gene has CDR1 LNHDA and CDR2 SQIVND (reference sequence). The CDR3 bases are TGTGCCAGTAGTATGGCCCAGGGAGGTGGAGAGCAGTACTTC. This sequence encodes CASSMAQGGGEQYF.

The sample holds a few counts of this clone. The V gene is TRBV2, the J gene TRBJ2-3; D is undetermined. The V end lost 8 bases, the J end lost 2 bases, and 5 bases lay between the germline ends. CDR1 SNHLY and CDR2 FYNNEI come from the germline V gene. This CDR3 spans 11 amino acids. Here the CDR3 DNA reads TGTGCCAGCCGGGTCACAGATACGCAGTATTTT. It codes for CASRVTDTQYF.

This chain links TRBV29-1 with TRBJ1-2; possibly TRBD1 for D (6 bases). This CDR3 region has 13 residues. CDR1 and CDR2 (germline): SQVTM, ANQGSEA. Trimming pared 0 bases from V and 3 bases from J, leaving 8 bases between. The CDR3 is CSVEDPGDYGYTF. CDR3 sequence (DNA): TGCAGCGTTGAAGATCCAGGGGACTATGGCTACACCTTC.

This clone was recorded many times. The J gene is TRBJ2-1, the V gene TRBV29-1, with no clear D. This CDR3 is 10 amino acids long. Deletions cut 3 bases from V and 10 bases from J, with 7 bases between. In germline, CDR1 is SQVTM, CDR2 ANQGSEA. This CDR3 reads CSVEVGEQFF. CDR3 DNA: TGCAGCGTTGAGGTCGGGGAGCAGTTCTTC.

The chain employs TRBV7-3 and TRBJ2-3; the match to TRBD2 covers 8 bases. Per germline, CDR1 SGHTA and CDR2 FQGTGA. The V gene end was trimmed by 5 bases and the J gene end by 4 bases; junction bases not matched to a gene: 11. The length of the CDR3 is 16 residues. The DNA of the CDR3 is TGTGCCAGCAGCCTAGGACGAAGCGGGAGAGCAGATACGCAGTATTTT. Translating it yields CASSLGRSGRADTQYF.

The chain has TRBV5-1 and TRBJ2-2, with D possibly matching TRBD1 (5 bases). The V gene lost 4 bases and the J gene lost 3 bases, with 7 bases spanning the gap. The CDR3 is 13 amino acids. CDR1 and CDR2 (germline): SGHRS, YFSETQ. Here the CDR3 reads CASSRGDTGELFF. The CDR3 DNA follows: TGCGCCAGCAGCAGGGGTGACACCGGGGAGCTGTTTTTT.

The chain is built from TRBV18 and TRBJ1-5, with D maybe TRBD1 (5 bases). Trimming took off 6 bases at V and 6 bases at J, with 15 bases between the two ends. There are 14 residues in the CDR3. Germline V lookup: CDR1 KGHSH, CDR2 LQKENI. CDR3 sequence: CASSPDRMGQPQHF. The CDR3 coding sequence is TGTGCCAGCTCGCCCGACAGAATGGGTCAGCCCCAGCATTTT. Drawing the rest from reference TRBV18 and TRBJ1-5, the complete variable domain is NAGVMQNPRHLVRRRGQEARLRCSPMKGHSHVYWYRQLPEEGLKFMVYLQKENIIDESGMPKERFSAEFPKEGPSILRIQQVVRGDSAAYFCASSPDRMGQPQHFGDGTRLSIL.

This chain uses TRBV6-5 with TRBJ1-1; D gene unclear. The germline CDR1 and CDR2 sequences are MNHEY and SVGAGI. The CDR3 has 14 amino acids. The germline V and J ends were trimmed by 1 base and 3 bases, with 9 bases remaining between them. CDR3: CASSYFGRDTEAFF. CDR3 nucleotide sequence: TGTGCCAGCAGTTACTTCGGTCGGGACACTGAAGCTTTCTTT.

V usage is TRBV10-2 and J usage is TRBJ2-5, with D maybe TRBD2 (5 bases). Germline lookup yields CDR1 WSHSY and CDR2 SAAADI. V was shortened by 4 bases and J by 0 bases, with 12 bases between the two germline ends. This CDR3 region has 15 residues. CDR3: CASSGPGSHQETQYF. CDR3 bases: TGCGCCAGCAGTGGCCCGGGAAGCCACCAAGAGACCCAGTACTTC.

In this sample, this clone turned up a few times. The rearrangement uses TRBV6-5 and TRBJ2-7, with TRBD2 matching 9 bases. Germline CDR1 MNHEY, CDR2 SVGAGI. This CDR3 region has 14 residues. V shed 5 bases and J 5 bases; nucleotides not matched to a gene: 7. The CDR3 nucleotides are TGTGCCAGCAGTCCCGGGACTAGCATCCACGAGCAGTACGTC. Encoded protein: CASSPGTSIHEQYV.

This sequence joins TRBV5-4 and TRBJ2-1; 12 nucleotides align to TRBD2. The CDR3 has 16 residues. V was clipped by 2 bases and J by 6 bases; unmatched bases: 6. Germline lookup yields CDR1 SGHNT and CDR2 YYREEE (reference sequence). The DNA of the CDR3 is TGTGCCAGCAGCTTCTCTAGCGGGAGGGCCGCCAATGAGCAGTTCTTC. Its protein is CASSFSSGRAANEQFF.

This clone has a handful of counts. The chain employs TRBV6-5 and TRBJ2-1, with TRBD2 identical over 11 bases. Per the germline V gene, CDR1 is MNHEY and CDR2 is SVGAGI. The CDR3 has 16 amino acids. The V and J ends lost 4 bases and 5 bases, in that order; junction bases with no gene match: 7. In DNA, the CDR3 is TGTGCCAGCAGTTCTCACGGGGGACTAGCGGACAATGAGCAGTTCTTC. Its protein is CASSSHGGLADNEQFF.

The CDR3 protein is CASYASGGDEQFF. The CDR3 nucleotides read TGCGCCAGCTATGCTAGCGGGGGGGATGAGCAGTTCTTC. This rearrangement joins TRBV5-1 to TRBJ2-1; 12 bases align to TRBD2. CDR1 is SGHRS, CDR2 YFSETQ, per germline. This CDR3 spans 13 amino acids. The ends lost 7 bases at V and 8 bases at J; junction bases unmatched: 4.

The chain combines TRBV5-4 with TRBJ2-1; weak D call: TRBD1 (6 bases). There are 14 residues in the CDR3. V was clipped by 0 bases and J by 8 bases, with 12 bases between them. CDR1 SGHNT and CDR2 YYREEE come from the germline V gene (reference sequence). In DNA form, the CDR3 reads TGTGCCAGCAGCTTGGCCAGCAGGGGCCATGAGCAGTTCTTC. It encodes CASSLASRGHEQFF.

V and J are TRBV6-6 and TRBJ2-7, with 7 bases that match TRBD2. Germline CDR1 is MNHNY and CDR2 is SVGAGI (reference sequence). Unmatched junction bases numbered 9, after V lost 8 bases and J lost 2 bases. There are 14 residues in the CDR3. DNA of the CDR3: TGTGCCAGCTGCTCTAGCGGAGAAGCCTACGAGCAGTACGTC. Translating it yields CASCSSGEAYEQYV.

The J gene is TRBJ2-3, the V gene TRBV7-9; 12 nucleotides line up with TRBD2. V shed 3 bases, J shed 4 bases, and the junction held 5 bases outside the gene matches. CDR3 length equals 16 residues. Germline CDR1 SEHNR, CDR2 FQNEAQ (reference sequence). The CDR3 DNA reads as TGTGCCAGCAGCTTCAGACTAGCGGGAGAGGCAGATACGCAGTATTTT. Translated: CASSFRLAGEADTQYF.

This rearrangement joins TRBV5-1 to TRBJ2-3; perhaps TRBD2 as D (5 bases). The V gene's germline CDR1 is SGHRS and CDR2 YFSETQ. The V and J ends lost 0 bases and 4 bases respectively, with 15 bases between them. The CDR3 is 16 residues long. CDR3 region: CASSLAAGPLSDTQYF. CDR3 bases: TGCGCCAGCAGCTTGGCGGCGGGCCCCCTGTCAGATACGCAGTATTTT.

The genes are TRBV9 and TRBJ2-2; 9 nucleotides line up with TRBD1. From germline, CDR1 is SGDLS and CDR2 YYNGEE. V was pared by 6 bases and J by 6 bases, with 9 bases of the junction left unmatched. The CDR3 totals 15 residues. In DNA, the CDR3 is TGTGCCAGCACCCAGGGGACAGGGAATTCCGGGGAGCTGTTTTTT. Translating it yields CASTQGTGNSGELFF.

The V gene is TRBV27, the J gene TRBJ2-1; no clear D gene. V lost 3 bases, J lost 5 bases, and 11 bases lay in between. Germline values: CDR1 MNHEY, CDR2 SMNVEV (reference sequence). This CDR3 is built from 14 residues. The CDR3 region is CASSFSRGDNEQFF. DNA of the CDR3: TGTGCCAGCAGTTTTAGCCGAGGAGACAATGAGCAGTTCTTC.

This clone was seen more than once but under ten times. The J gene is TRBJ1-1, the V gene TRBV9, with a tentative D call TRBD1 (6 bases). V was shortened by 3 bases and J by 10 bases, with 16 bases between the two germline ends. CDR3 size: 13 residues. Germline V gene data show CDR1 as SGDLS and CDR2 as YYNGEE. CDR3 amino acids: CASSGSQGLGAFF. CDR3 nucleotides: TGTGCCAGCAGCGGGTCCCAGGGGCTAGGAGCTTTCTTT.

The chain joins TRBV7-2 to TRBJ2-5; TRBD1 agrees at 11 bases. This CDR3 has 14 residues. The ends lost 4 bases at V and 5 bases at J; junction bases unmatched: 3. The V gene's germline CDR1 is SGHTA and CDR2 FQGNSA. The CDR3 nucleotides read TGTGCCAGCAGCTCGGACAGGGGGCTGGAGACCCAGTACTTC. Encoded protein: CASSSDRGLETQYF.

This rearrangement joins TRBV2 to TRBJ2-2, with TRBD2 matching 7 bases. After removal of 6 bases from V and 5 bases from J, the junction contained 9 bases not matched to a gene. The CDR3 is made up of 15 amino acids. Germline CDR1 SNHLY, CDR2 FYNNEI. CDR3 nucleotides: TGTGCCAGCAGGCCCGTTTCGGGAGGTACCGGGGAGCTGTTTTTT. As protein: CASRPVSGGTGELFF.

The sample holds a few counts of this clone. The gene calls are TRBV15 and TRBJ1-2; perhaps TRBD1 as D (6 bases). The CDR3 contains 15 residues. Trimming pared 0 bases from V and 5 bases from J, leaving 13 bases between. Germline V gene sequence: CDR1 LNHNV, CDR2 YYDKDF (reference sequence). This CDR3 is CATSRDQGTSYGYTF. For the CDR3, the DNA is TGTGCCACCAGCAGAGATCAGGGGACCTCTTATGGCTACACCTTC.

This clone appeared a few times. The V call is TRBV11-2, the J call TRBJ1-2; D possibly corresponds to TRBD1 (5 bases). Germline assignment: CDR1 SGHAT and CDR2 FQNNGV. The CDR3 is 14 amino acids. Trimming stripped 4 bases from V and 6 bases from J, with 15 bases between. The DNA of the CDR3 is TGTGCCAGCAGCTACGGGGCGGGGCTGGATGGCTACACCTTC. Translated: CASSYGAGLDGYTF.

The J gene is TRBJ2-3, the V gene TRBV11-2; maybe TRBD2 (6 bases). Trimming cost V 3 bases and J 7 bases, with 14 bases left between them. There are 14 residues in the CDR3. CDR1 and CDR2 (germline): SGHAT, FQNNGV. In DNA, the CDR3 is TGTGCCAGCAGCTTGCTCCGGGAGCACCATACGCAGTATTTT. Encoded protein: CASSLLREHHTQYF.

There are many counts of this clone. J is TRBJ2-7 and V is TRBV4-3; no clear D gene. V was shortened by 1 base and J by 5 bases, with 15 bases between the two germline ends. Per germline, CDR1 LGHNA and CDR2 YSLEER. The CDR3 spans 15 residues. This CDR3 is CASSQGVGPWNEQYV. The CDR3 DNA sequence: TGCGCCAGCAGCCAAGGGGTGGGCCCTTGGAACGAGCAGTACGTC.

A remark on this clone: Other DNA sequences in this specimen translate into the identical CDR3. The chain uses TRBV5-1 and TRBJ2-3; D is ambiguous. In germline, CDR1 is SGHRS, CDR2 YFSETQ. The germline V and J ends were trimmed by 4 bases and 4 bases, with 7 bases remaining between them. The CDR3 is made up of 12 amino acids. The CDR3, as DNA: TGCGCCAGCAGCCTGCCGGCAGATACGCAGTATTTT. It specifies CASSLPADTQYF.